What follows are 9 T cell receptor beta chains derived from one specimen sequenced in a study of blood T cell repertoires in COVID-19. Profiling relied on immunoSEQ multiplex PCR, and the TCRdb table lists in-frame clones only, not all of them. This table holds 99,000 or so clones, 84% found once. The sequencing sample was made of peripheral blood. The receptors stem from a man in his 70s with active or convalescent COVID-19.

The chain employs TRBV6-1 and TRBJ1-2, with unresolved D. The CDR3 has 14 amino acids. Trimming left V 1 base short and J 3 bases short, with 9 bases between. CDR1 and CDR2 from the germline V gene are MNHNS and SASEGT. The CDR3 reads CASSEGLQDYGYTF. The CDR3 nucleotides are TGTGCCAGCAGTGAAGGGTTGCAGGACTATGGCTACACCTTC.

The rearrangement links TRBV2 to TRBJ1-1, with D tentatively TRBD1 (5 bases). The CDR3 has 11 amino acids. From germline, CDR1 is SNHLY and CDR2 FYNNEI. CDR3 loop: CASQGYTEAFF. In DNA, the CDR3 is TGTGCGAGTCAGGGTTATACTGAAGCTTTCTTT. The full variable domain, its missing parts supplied by reference TRBV2 and TRBJ1-1, is EPEVTQTPSHQVTQMGQEVILRCVPISNHLYFYWYRQILGQKVEFLVSFYNNEISEKSEIFDDQFSVERPDGSNFTLKIRSTKLEDSAMYFCASQGYTEAFFGQGTRLTVV.

This rearrangement joins TRBV5-1 to TRBJ2-3; a possible D gene is TRBD2 (6 bases). Per the germline V gene, CDR1 is SGHRS and CDR2 is YFSETQ. Trimming removed 4 bases at V and 6 bases at J, with 21 bases between. This CDR3 spans 16 amino acids. DNA of the CDR3: TGCGCCAGCAGCCGCTCCGGGACTGGGGCGTTGGATACGCAGTATTTT. Its translation: CASSRSGTGALDTQYF.

V and J are TRBV29-1 and TRBJ1-2; D not certain. The CDR3 loop spans 10 amino acids. Deletions cut 4 bases from V and 3 bases from J, with 3 bases between. Germline V gene data show CDR1 as SQVTM and CDR2 as ANQGSEA. As DNA, the CDR3 is TGCAGCGTTGCGGACTATGGCTACACCTTC. Residues: CSVADYGYTF.

This clone occurred many times. The chain couples TRBV5-8 to TRBJ1-2; 7 bases line up with TRBD1. Unmatched junction bases numbered 11, after V lost 4 bases and J lost 8 bases. Germline V CDR1 and CDR2: SGHTS, YDEGEE. There are 14 residues in the CDR3. CDR3 in amino acids: CASSLEGGVNGYTF. The DNA of the CDR3 is TGTGCCAGCAGCCTGGAAGGGGGCGTGAACGGCTACACCTTC.

The CDR3 here is CASSGGTGLNTEAFF. Written as DNA, the CDR3 is TGTGCCAGCAGCGGGGGGACAGGGTTGAACACTGAAGCTTTCTTT. V usage is TRBV7-6 and J usage is TRBJ1-1; TRBD1 matches at 9 bases. CDR3 length: 15 amino acids. Germline trimming cut 5 bases from V and 0 bases from J; bases unmatched to any gene: 4. The germline V gene has CDR1 SGHVS and CDR2 FNYEAQ.

The chain carries TRBV29-1 and TRBJ2-7; 7 positions match TRBD1. Per germline, CDR1 SQVTM and CDR2 ANQGSEA. This CDR3 spans 14 amino acids. The V gene end was trimmed by 7 bases and the J gene end by 3 bases; junction bases not matched to a gene: 12. This CDR3 reads CSAGSGRQGYEQYF. Written as DNA, the CDR3 is TGCAGCGCTGGCTCGGGGAGACAGGGCTACGAGCAGTACTTC.

The chain joins TRBV18 to TRBJ1-1, with a possible D match to TRBD1 (6 bases). Trimming took 4 bases from V and 3 from J, leaving 15 bases between them. This CDR3 contains 15 residues. CDR1 KGHSH and CDR2 LQKENI come from the germline V gene. The CDR3 here is CASSLGHREYTEAFF. The CDR3 DNA reads TGTGCCAGCTCACTGGGTCACAGGGAATACACTGAAGCTTTCTTT.

To note about this clone: Other nucleotide sequences in the sample specify the same CDR3. V usage is TRBV7-2 and J usage is TRBJ2-5, with TRBD2 matching 11 bases. V lost 1 base, J lost 2 bases, and 6 bases stayed unmatched. This CDR3 is built from 17 residues. In germline, CDR1 is SGHTA, CDR2 FQGNSA. Written as DNA, the CDR3 is TGTGCCAGCAGCTTAGGAACTAGCGGGGGAACTCAAGAGACCCAGTACTTC. It translates to CASSLGTSGGTQETQYF.